Each of the 31 T cell receptor beta chains below was sequenced from the same sample in a study of ipilimumab plus nivolumab after autologous stem cell transplantation. Libraries were prepared by immunoSEQ multiplex PCR; TCRdb keeps only in-frame clonotypes and omits some of them. There are around 15,000 clones in the sample; around four fifths occur only once, and roughly a tenth lies in the top ten. Sequenced here: PBMCs, sampled in a trial of ipilimumab plus nivolumab as post-transplant consolidation. The receptors were sampled from a male donor with diffuse large B-cell lymphoma.

The chain recombines TRBV2 with TRBJ1-5; D gene unclear. The CDR3 runs 12 residues. CDR1 SNHLY and CDR2 FYNNEI come from the germline V gene. The V gene lost 1 base and the J gene lost 5 bases, with 3 bases spanning the gap. CDR3 sequence (DNA): TGTGCCAGCAGTGAAGTGGATCAGCCCCAGCATTTT. Translated, it gives CASSEVDQPQHF.

The chain employs TRBV7-2 and TRBJ2-5, with D perhaps TRBD1 or TRBD2 (7 bases each). The CDR3 sequence is 19 residues long. The germline V and J ends were trimmed by 0 bases and 1 base, with 21 bases remaining between them. CDR1 and CDR2 from the germline V gene are SGHTA and FQGNSA. This CDR3 reads CASSLAPSQGGGVQETQYF. CDR3 DNA: TGTGCCAGCAGCTTAGCGCCTTCCCAGGGAGGGGGCGTCCAAGAGACCCAGTACTTC.

The J gene is TRBJ1-1, the V gene TRBV6-1, with a tentative D call TRBD1 (5 bases). The V end was cut by 4 bases, the J end by 1 base, with 7 bases between. Germline V gives CDR1 MNHNS, CDR2 SASEGT. The CDR3 totals 13 residues. Here the CDR3 reads CASSVTGNTEAFF. For the CDR3, the DNA is TGTGCCAGCAGTGTTACAGGGAACACTGAAGCTTTCTTT.

This chain connects TRBV5-4 to TRBJ1-2; D unclear. Germline CDR1 SGHNT, CDR2 YYREEE (reference sequence). There are 13 residues in the CDR3. Trimming left V 0 bases short and J 8 bases short, with 11 bases between. The CDR3 region has the DNA TGTGCCAGCAGCTTGGACCTTTTATCCGGCTACACCTTC. It is translated as CASSLDLLSGYTF.

In this sample, this clone is large. The chain uses TRBV7-9 and TRBJ2-2, with a possible D match to TRBD1 (6 bases). Germline-derived CDR1 and CDR2 are SEHNR and FQNEAQ (reference sequence). The CDR3 consists of 14 residues. Trimming took 2 bases from V and 4 from J, leaving 8 bases between them. CDR3 sequence reads: CASSLLRGTGELFF. In DNA, the CDR3 is TGTGCCAGCAGCTTACTCAGGGGCACCGGGGAGCTGTTTTTT.

This clone has a single count. This rearrangement joins TRBV5-4 to TRBJ2-6; D ambiguous. The germline CDR1 and CDR2 sequences are SGHNT and YYREEE (reference sequence). The germline V and J ends were trimmed by 4 bases and 0 bases, with 8 bases remaining between them. This CDR3 is 15 amino acids long. Written as DNA, the CDR3 is TGTGCCAGCAGCCGCAGTAGCTCTGGGGCCAACGTCCTGACTTTC. Translating gives CASSRSSSGANVLTF.

The rearrangement links TRBV10-1 to TRBJ2-2; unclear D gene. CDR3 size: 13 residues. CDR1 and CDR2 (germline): WNHNN, SYGVQD (reference sequence). V lost 7 bases and J 4 bases, leaving 10 bases between the germline ends. The CDR3 loop reads CASTQSFTGELFF. The CDR3, as DNA: TGCGCCAGCACCCAGAGTTTCACCGGGGAGCTGTTTTTT.

The rearrangement links TRBV2 to TRBJ1-1; no reliable D call. Trimming stripped 4 bases from V and 5 bases from J, with 14 bases between. Germline CDR1 reads SNHLY; CDR2 reads FYNNEI. The CDR3 consists of 14 residues. The CDR3 DNA reads as TGTGCCAGCAGTGCCTGGGGTGGGTTTACTGAAGCTTTCTTT. This encodes CASSAWGGFTEAFF.

The chain combines TRBV7-3 with TRBJ1-1; 7 bases line up with TRBD1. Germline CDR1 is SGHTA and CDR2 is FQGTGA. CDR3 length: 14 amino acids. Germline trimming cut 5 bases from V and 5 bases from J; bases unmatched to any gene: 8. The DNA for the CDR3 is TGTGCCAGCAGCACCCGGGACAGTCGGACTGAAGCTTTCTTT. Protein: CASSTRDSRTEAFF.

The chain has TRBV18 and TRBJ2-1; D possibly corresponds to TRBD1 (6 bases). Trimming removed 6 bases at V and 2 bases at J, with 14 bases between. Germline lookup yields CDR1 KGHSH and CDR2 LQKENI. CDR3 length: 15 residues. CDR3: CASSMQGFTYNEQFF. CDR3 bases: TGTGCCAGCTCCATGCAGGGGTTTACCTACAATGAGCAGTTCTTC.

The sample holds one count of this clone. The chain recombines TRBV5-5 with TRBJ1-1; TRBD1 aligns across 8 bases. Germline CDR1 is SGHKS and CDR2 is YYEKEE (reference sequence). V lost 5 bases, J lost 6 bases, and 15 bases stayed unmatched. The CDR3 spans 16 residues. The CDR3 DNA follows: TGTGCCAGCAGATCAATATATGGGACAGGAGCGGCTGAAGCTTTCTTT. Translation gives CASRSIYGTGAAEAFF.

The V call is TRBV9, the J call TRBJ2-1, with a weak D call TRBD1 (6 bases). Germline assignment: CDR1 SGDLS and CDR2 YYNGEE. V dropped 4 bases and J dropped 5 bases, with 16 bases sitting between them. This CDR3 region has 15 residues. This CDR3 reads CASSIRQAGHNEQFF. As DNA, the CDR3 is TGTGCCAGCAGCATCCGACAGGCGGGCCACAATGAGCAGTTCTTC.

The V and J genes are TRBV7-2 and TRBJ1-6; 9 bases are shared with TRBD1. Germline V lookup: CDR1 SGHTA, CDR2 FQGNSA. This CDR3 spans 15 amino acids. V lost 2 bases, J lost 9 bases, and 5 bases stayed unmatched. CDR3 amino acids: CASSLSGQGFSPLHF. As DNA, the CDR3 is TGTGCCAGCAGCTTATCGGGACAGGGTTTTTCACCCCTCCACTTT.

This rearrangement joins TRBV29-1 to TRBJ1-1; 9 bases agree with TRBD1. Looked up from germline, CDR1 is SQVTM and CDR2 is ANQGSEA. V dropped 6 bases and J dropped 2; count of bases not matched to a gene: 7. This CDR3 is built from 14 residues. In DNA form, the CDR3 reads TGCAGCGTAGAGGAGGACAGGGGAAACACTGAAGCTTTCTTT. Translated, it gives CSVEEDRGNTEAFF.

This clone was detected only a few times. This sequence joins TRBV10-1 and TRBJ2-3; TRBD2 agrees at 8 bases. Trimming removed 6 bases from V and 0 bases from J; junction bases left unmatched: 2. This CDR3 has 14 residues. CDR1 is WNHNN, CDR2 SYGVQD, per germline (reference sequence). The CDR3 DNA follows: TGCGCCAGCAGCAGCGGGGGTAGCACAGATACGCAGTATTTT. This encodes CASSSGGSTDTQYF.

The rearrangement uses TRBV11-2 and TRBJ2-1; 8 bases match TRBD2. V gave up 4 bases and J gave up 7 bases; unmatched junction bases: 12. The CDR3 loop spans 16 amino acids. CDR1 and CDR2 (germline): SGHAT, FQNNGV. The CDR3 bases are TGTGCCAGCAGCTCTGGGCTCCGGGGGGGCATGAATGAGCAGTTCTTC. This gives the protein CASSSGLRGGMNEQFF.

The V and J genes are TRBV25-1 and TRBJ1-5, with D perhaps TRBD1 (5 bases). V was pared by 2 bases and J by 4 bases, with 12 bases between. The germline V gene encodes CDR1 MGHDK and CDR2 SYGVNS. The CDR3 sequence is 15 residues long. The CDR3 DNA reads as TGTGCCAGCAGTGAAGGGACGCAGAATAATCAGCCCCAGCATTTT. Its translation: CASSEGTQNNQPQHF.

This clone was seen only once. This chain connects TRBV2 to TRBJ2-3, with a possible D match to TRBD2 (5 bases). The V gene's germline CDR1 is SNHLY and CDR2 FYNNEI. There are 12 residues in the CDR3. Trimming took off 6 bases at V and 5 bases at J, with 9 bases between the two ends. For the CDR3, the DNA is TGTGCCAGCAGGTCTGCGGGAGATACGCAGTATTTT. Encoded protein: CASRSAGDTQYF.

The chain's CDR3 is CASSVGGRSYTEAFF. The CDR3 coding sequence is TGTGCCAGCAGCGTAGGGGGCAGGAGTTACACTGAAGCTTTCTTT. V is TRBV9 and J is TRBJ1-1; TRBD1 might be the D (5 bases). CDR3 length: 15 residues. Germline CDR1 is SGDLS and CDR2 is YYNGEE. Trimming removed 0 bases at V and 3 bases at J, with 12 bases between.

The chain employs TRBV5-1 and TRBJ2-5; unclear D gene. Germline values: CDR1 SGHRS, CDR2 YFSETQ. This CDR3 is 16 amino acids long. Deletions cut 0 bases from V and 5 bases from J, with 17 bases between. The CDR3 reads CASSLEWTAPEETQYF. CDR3 nucleotides: TGCGCCAGCAGCTTGGAGTGGACGGCACCGGAGGAGACCCAGTACTTC.

The chain recombines TRBV10-2 with TRBJ2-2; 7 nucleotides align to TRBD1. The CDR3 covers 15 residues. The V gene end was trimmed by 5 bases and the J gene end by 7 bases; junction bases not matched to a gene: 10. Germline loops: CDR1 WSHSY, CDR2 SAAADI. Here the CDR3 reads CASSKTGVKGGELFF. CDR3 nucleotide sequence: TGCGCCAGCAGTAAAACAGGGGTTAAAGGCGGGGAGCTGTTTTTT.

CDR3 loop: CASSIDQGTYEQYF. CDR3 sequence (DNA): TGTGCCAGTAGTATAGACCAGGGAACCTACGAGCAGTACTTC. The gene calls are TRBV19 and TRBJ2-7; a weak D match, TRBD1 (5 bases). The CDR3 contains 14 residues. CDR1 and CDR2 (germline): LNHDA, SQIVND (reference sequence). With 0 bases removed from V and 2 bases from J, the gap between germline ends came to 8 bases.

This clone was seen only a few times. The chain links TRBV29-1 to TRBJ2-3; the match to TRBD1 covers 9 bases. Per the germline V gene, CDR1 is SQVTM and CDR2 is ANQGSEA. The CDR3 runs to 14 residues. J was trimmed by 6 bases and V by 6 bases; bases with no gene match: 10. This CDR3 is CSVPGTGIADTQYF. The CDR3 nucleotides are TGCAGCGTCCCCGGGACAGGGATAGCGGATACGCAGTATTTT.

This rearrangement joins TRBV5-1 to TRBJ2-1; the D call may be TRBD1 or TRBD2 (5 bases each). This CDR3 comprises 14 residues. Germline V gene sequence: CDR1 SGHRS, CDR2 YFSETQ. V lost 3 bases, J lost 8 bases, and 15 bases lay in between. Here the CDR3 reads CASSWGPGSDEQFF. The CDR3 DNA is TGCGCCAGCAGCTGGGGACCAGGGTCGGATGAGCAGTTCTTC.

V gene TRBV6-1 combines with J gene TRBJ1-1; D is uncertain. The germline V gene has CDR1 MNHNS and CDR2 SASEGT. The length of the CDR3 is 15 residues. Between the trimmed V and J ends, which lost 6 bases and 2 bases, there was a span of 16 bases. In nucleotides, the CDR3 is TGTGCCAGCAGCACAGCTAAGACGGTTAACACTGAAGCTTTCTTT. Its translation is CASSTAKTVNTEAFF.

The rearrangement uses TRBV10-3 and TRBJ1-1; 9 nucleotides agree with TRBD1. Germline V gene lookup returns CDR1 ENHRY and CDR2 SYGVKD. Trimming took 9 bases from V and 1 from J; bases not matched to a gene: 3. There are 13 residues in the CDR3. The CDR3 nucleotides are TGTGCCATACAACAGGGGGCGAACACTGAAGCTTTCTTT. This sequence encodes CAIQQGANTEAFF.

V gene TRBV10-2 combines with J gene TRBJ1-1; TRBD1 agrees at 9 bases. Per the germline V gene, CDR1 is WSHSY and CDR2 is SAAADI. The CDR3 consists of 16 residues. V lost 3 bases, J lost 6 bases, and 11 bases stayed unmatched. The CDR3 protein is CASSDGTGSISAEAFF. The CDR3, as DNA: TGCGCCAGCAGTGACGGGACAGGGAGTATAAGCGCTGAAGCTTTCTTT.

V is TRBV2 and J is TRBJ1-2; no clear D. CDR3 size: 13 residues. V was clipped by 6 bases and J by 7 bases, with 15 bases between them. The V gene's germline CDR1 is SNHLY and CDR2 FYNNEI. The CDR3, as DNA: TGTGCCAGCAGGACCCACCGGGAGGGTGGCTACACCTTC. Translated, it gives CASRTHREGGYTF.

This clone was detected only once. The chain recombines TRBV29-1 with TRBJ1-2; 8 nucleotides align to TRBD1. Trimming at V came to 6 bases and at J to 4 bases, leaving 10 bases not matched to a gene. The V gene's germline CDR1 is SQVTM and CDR2 ANQGSEA. The CDR3 is 14 amino acids. The CDR3 nucleotides read TGCAGCGTCCAAGTGGACAGGGACGCCTATGGCTACACCTTC. It yields the protein CSVQVDRDAYGYTF.

The chain is built from TRBV9 and TRBJ1-5; weak D call: TRBD1 (6 bases). The V gene's germline CDR1 is SGDLS and CDR2 YYNGEE. V lost 0 bases and J 6 bases, leaving 13 bases between the germline ends. There are 15 residues in the CDR3. This CDR3 reads CASSVGGAVGQPQHF. The DNA of the CDR3 is TGTGCCAGCAGCGTAGGGGGGGCTGTGGGTCAGCCCCAGCATTTT. Complete variable domain (other parts from reference TRBV9 and TRBJ1-5): DSGVTQTPKHLITATGQRVTLRCSPRSGDLSVYWYQQSLDQGLQFLIQYYNGEERAKGNILERFSAQQFPDLHSELNLSSLELGDSALYFCASSVGGAVGQPQHFGDGTRLSIL.

In the case of this clone: The identical CDR3 is also encoded by other nucleotide sequences in the sample. The chain joins TRBV5-6 to TRBJ2-1; tentative D call: TRBD1 (5 bases). The V gene lost 0 bases and the J gene lost 2 bases, with 6 bases spanning the gap. The CDR3 runs 14 residues. Germline CDR1 and CDR2: SGHDT and YYEEEE. In nucleotides, the CDR3 is TGTGCCAGCAGCTTGGCCAGGGCCTACAATGAGCAGTTCTTC. It is translated as CASSLARAYNEQFF.